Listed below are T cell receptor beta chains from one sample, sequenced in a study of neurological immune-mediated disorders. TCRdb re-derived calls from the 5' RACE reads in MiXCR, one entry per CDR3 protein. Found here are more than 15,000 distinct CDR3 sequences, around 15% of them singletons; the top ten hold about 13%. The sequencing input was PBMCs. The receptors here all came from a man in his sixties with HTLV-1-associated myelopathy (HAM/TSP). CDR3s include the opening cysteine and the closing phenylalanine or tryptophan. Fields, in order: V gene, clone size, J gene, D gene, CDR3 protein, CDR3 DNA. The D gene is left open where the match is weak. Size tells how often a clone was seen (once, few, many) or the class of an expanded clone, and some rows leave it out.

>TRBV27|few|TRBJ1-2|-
CASSFSGPVHGYTF
TGTGCCAGCAGTTTCTCCGGGCCAGTTCATGGCTACACCTTC
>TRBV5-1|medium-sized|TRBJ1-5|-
CASSPGDKFNQPQHF
TGCGCCAGCAGCCCCGGGGACAAGTTTAATCAGCCCCAGCATTTT
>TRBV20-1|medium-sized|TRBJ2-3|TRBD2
CSARDRQRGADTQYF
TGCAGTGCTAGAGATCGGCAGCGGGGGGCAGATACGCAGTATTTT
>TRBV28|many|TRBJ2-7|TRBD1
CASSSTGENYEQYF
TGTGCCAGCAGTTCGACAGGGGAAAATTACGAGCAGTACTTC
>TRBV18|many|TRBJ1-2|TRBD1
CASSPLDRGEGYGYTF
TGTGCCAGCTCACCCCTGGACAGGGGCGAGGGGTATGGCTACACCTTC
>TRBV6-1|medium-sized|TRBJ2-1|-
CASSDKVEQFF
TGTGCCAGCAGTGATAAGGTGGAGCAGTTCTTC
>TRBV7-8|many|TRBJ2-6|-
CASSLVTGPLSSGANVLTF
TGTGCCAGCAGCCTTGTAACAGGGCCACTTAGCTCTGGGGCCAACGTCCTGACTTTC
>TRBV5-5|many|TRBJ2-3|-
CASSLAWTQYF
TGTGCCAGCAGCTTGGCTTGGACGCAGTATTTT
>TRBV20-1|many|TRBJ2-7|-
CSAEPGKRDEQYF
TGCAGTGCTGAACCGGGAAAAAGGGACGAGCAGTACTTC
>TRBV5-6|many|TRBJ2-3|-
CATARRDQPSGTDTQYF
TGTGCCACGGCCCGACGGGATCAGCCCTCTGGCACAGATACGCAGTATTTT
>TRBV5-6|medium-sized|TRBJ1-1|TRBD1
CASSSRQGMNTEAFF
TGTGCCAGCAGCTCACGACAGGGTATGAACACTGAAGCTTTCTTT
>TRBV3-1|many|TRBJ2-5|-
CASSQVSKKGTQYF
TGTGCCAGCAGCCAAGTAAGCAAGAAAGGGACCCAGTACTTC
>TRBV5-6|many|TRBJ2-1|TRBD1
CASSLPGGAYNEQFF
TGTGCCAGCAGCTTACCAGGGGGCGCGTACAATGAGCAGTTCTTC
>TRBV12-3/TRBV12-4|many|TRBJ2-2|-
CASRYSGPGGPGELFF
TGTGCCAGCAGGTACTCCGGGCCGGGCGGGCCCGGGGAGCTGTTTTTT
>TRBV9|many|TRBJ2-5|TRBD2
CASSVGDSGPLWAQYF
TGTGCCAGCAGCGTAGGGGATAGCGGGCCCCTCTGGGCCCAGTACTTC
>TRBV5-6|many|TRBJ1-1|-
CASSLARGRSTEAFF
TGTGCCAGCAGCTTGGCCCGGGGAAGGAGCACTGAAGCTTTCTTT
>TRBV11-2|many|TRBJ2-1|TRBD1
CASSRDRGSYNEQFF
TGTGCCAGCAGCCGGGACAGGGGATCCTACAATGAGCAGTTCTTC
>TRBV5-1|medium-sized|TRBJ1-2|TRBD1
CASSFGQGQGTYTF
TGCGCCAGCAGCTTCGGCCAGGGACAGGGGACTTACACCTTC
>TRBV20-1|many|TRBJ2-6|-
CSARVPGSYGANVLTF
TGCAGTGCTAGAGTCCCAGGGTCATATGGGGCCAACGTCCTGACTTTC
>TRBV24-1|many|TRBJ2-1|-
CATSDPGYNEQFF
TGTGCCACCAGTGATCCAGGGTACAATGAGCAGTTCTTC
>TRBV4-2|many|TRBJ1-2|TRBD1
CASSPGQGHYGYTF
TGTGCCAGCAGCCCAGGACAGGGACACTATGGCTACACCTTC
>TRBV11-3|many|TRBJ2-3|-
CASSHRIEDTQYF
TGTGCCAGCAGCCACAGGATCGAGGATACGCAGTATTTT
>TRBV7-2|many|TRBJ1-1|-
CASSQGRNTEAFF
TGTGCCAGCAGCCAGGGTCGAAACACTGAAGCTTTCTTT
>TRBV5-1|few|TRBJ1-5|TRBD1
CASPAGTVNQAQHF
TGCGCCAGCCCGGCCGGGACAGTGAATCAGGCCCAGCATTTT
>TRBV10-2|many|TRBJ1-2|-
CASSESSATAGGYTF
TGCGCCAGCAGTGAGTCGAGTGCGACAGCGGGTGGCTACACCTTC
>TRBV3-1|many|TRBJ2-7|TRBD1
CASSPGQGQHEQYF
TGTGCCAGCAGCCCGGGACAGGGTCAGCACGAGCAGTACTTC
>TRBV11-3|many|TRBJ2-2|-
CASSLDWYRLSGGNTGELFF
TGTGCCAGCAGCTTAGATTGGTATCGTCTTAGCGGCGGGAACACCGGGGAGCTGTTTTTT
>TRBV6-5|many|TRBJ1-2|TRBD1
CASNGQGIGNYGYTF
TGTGCCAGCAACGGACAGGGGATCGGGAACTATGGCTACACCTTC
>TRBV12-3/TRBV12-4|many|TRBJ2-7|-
CASRGAVASYEQYF
TGTGCCAGCCGGGGGGCAGTTGCTTCCTACGAGCAGTACTTC
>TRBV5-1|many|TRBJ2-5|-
CASSLVGQETQYF
TGCGCCAGCAGCTTGGTGGGTCAAGAGACCCAGTACTTC
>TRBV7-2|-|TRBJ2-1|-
CASSIYLCSALGADNEQFF
-
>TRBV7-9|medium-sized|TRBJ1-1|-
CASSPNRVPEAFF
TGTGCCAGCAGCCCTAACAGGGTGCCTGAAGCTTTCTTT
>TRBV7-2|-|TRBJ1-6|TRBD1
CVSSTGRGLNSPLHF
TGTGTCAGCAGTACCGGAAGGGGGCTGAATTCACCCCTCCACTTT
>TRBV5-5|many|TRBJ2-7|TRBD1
CASSSSGQGSDEQYF
TGTGCCAGCAGTTCCTCAGGACAGGGCTCGGACGAGCAGTACTTC
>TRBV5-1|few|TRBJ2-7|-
CASSLRVRGASYEQYF
TGCGCCAGCAGCCTGAGGGTACGGGGGGCTTCCTACGAGCAGTACTTC
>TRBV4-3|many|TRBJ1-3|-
CASSQVIGGSSGNTIYF
TGCGCCAGCAGCCAAGTAATCGGGGGGAGTTCTGGAAACACCATATATTTT
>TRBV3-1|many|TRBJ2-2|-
CASSHRAGELFF
TGTGCCAGCAGCCACAGGGCCGGGGAGCTGTTTTTT
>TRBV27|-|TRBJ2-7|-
CVNSLGPFSYEQYF
TGTGTCAACAGTTTAGGGCCCTTCTCCTACGAGCAGTACTTC
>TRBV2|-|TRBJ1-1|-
CASRSTGTFTEAFF
TGTGCCAGCAGGTCTACAGGGACCTTCACTGAAGCTTTCTTT
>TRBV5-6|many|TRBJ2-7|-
CASSGNYEQYF
TGTGCCAGCAGCGGGAACTACGAGCAGTACTTC